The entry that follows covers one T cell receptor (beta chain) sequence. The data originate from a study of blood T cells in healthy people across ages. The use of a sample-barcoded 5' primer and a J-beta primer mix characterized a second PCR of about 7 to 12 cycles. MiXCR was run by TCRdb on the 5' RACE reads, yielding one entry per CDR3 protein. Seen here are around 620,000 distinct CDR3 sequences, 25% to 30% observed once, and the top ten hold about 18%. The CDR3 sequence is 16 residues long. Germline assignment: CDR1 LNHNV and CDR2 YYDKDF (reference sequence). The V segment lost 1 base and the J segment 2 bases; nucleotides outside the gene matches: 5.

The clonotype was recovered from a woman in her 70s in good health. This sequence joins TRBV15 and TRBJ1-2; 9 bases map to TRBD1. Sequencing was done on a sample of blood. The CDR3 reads CATSRGRDRANYGYTF. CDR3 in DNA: TGTGCCACCAGCAGAGGACGGGACAGGGCCAACTATGGCTACACCTTC.